Below, one T cell receptor beta chain is given with its context. Its target is unknown. Blood draws occurred at baseline, cycle 4 day 1, and cycle 7 day 1. This entry belongs to a study of OX40 agonist ivuxolimab in advanced cancers. Overall study findings and caveats: Fewer expanded clones were found on average in CD4+ than in CD8+ T cells.

Trimming cost V 6 bases and J 5 bases, with 16 bases left between them. The CDR3 loop spans 13 amino acids. Germline CDR1 is SQVTM and CDR2 is ANQGSEA. The table came from immunoSEQ multiplex PCR; TCRdb's copy has only in-frame clones and leaves some out. The sample lists 30,000 to 35,000 clones; around 86% were seen once. This specimen was CD4+ or CD8+ T cells sorted from blood, taken in a trial of the OX40 agonist ivuxolimab. The chain employs TRBV29-1 and TRBJ1-1; possible D gene TRBD1, 6 bases. The TCR sequence derives from an adult with an advanced solid tumor such as melanoma, head and neck, liver or kidney cancer. The CDR3 protein is CSVGKQGGTEAFF. CDR3 coding DNA: TGCAGCGTGGGGAAACAGGGCGGTACTGAAGCTTTCTTT.